These T cell receptor beta chains were read from a single sample in a study of CD8 T cells in ankylosing spondylitis. TCRdb independently ran MiXCR on the 5' RACE reads; one entry per CDR3 protein. The sample holds approximately 150,000 distinct CDR3 sequences, around 32% seen once. Source material: synovial fluid, either unsorted or a sorted T cell fraction (not recorded which). The receptor source for this set is a male donor with ankylosing spondylitis. Each CDR3 is given with its conserved first and last residue. Fields, in order: clone size, V gene, CDR3 length, J gene, CDR3 protein. A clone size is listed for some rows: how often the clone was seen (once, few, many), or a class if it is expanded.

.	TRBV11-2	18	TRBJ2-1	CASSYRVGGSSSYNEQFF
.	TRBV20-1	16	TRBJ1-5	CSARERDRAGNQPQHF
.	TRBV20-1	14	TRBJ1-2	CSARTTLPPYGYTF
few	TRBV5-1	14	TRBJ2-1	CASSLGTGYNEQFF
.	TRBV11-3	15	TRBJ1-6	CASSSDRGSHSPLHF
few	TRBV28	13	TRBJ2-7	CASSLRGSGEQYF
.	TRBV18	15	TRBJ1-1	CASSQDRGGSTEAFF
.	TRBV2	14	TRBJ1-1	CASSGQDTNTEAFF
.	TRBV3-1	19	TRBJ2-6	CASSQRNQGRTSGANVLTF
few	TRBV7-2	15	TRBJ2-7	CASSFRHFASYEQYF
few	TRBV7-3	14	TRBJ2-2	CASSLGTLTGELFF
.	TRBV25-1	13	TRBJ1-3	CASSESGGNTIYF
.	TRBV7-2	16	TRBJ2-1	CASSSLAGRSYNEQFF
.	TRBV20-1	14	TRBJ2-2	CSVANRGRTGELFF
few	TRBV7-2	13	TRBJ2-5	CASSFGGLETQYF
few	TRBV11-2	19	TRBJ2-2	CASSLVGSGRAWDTGELFF
.	TRBV27	15	TRBJ1-2	CASSPNKARGYGYTF
.	TRBV29-1	14	TRBJ2-2	CSVKWGPNTGELFF
.	TRBV5-1	16	TRBJ2-7	CASSLSNRPAAYEQYF
.	TRBV29-1	13	TRBJ1-2	CSVDSASRYGYTF
few	TRBV5-6	13	TRBJ2-1	CASTLRSVNEQFF
few	TRBV5-5	15	TRBJ2-5	CASSLAGTGGETQYF
.	TRBV7-3	13	TRBJ1-1	CASSFRSNTEAFF
many	TRBV6-2/TRBV6-3	16	TRBJ1-1	CASSPRDRGRTLEAFF
.	TRBV6-1	14	TRBJ1-2	CASSPRMVGYGYTF
many	TRBV5-1	15	TRBJ1-1	CASSLAAGMNTEAFF
few	TRBV24-1	13	TRBJ1-2	CATSDLHGGGYTF
few	TRBV3-1	15	TRBJ1-5	CASSLGTGTYQPQHF
.	TRBV10-3	15	TRBJ2-7	CAISYLRGSSYEQYF
.	TRBV27	14	TRBJ1-5	CASSSESSNQPQHF
.	TRBV12-3/TRBV12-4	14	TRBJ2-1	CASRQGQGYNEQFF
.	TRBV12-3/TRBV12-4	14	TRBJ2-2	CASSPSSGTGELFF
few	TRBV7-8	12	TRBJ1-1	CASSHLTIETFF
.	TRBV20-1	14	TRBJ1-1	CSARGRTGATEAFF
.	TRBV5-1	13	TRBJ1-5	CASSLGAGQPQHF
few	TRBV3-1	12	TRBJ2-7	CASSQGAVEQYF
.	TRBV2	12	TRBJ2-7	CASYTGLFEQYF
.	TRBV12-3/TRBV12-4	12	TRBJ1-1	CASTKTNTEAFF
.	TRBV5-5	13	TRBJ2-5	CASSFSVWETQYF
.	TRBV7-2	15	TRBJ2-1	CASSPRQASYNEQFF
few	TRBV6-5	15	TRBJ2-7	CASSYASGRASEQYF
.	TRBV9	14	TRBJ1-2	CASSAYTGAGGYTF
.	TRBV9	19	TRBJ1-3	CASSPNLPGVSSSGNTIYF
few	TRBV12-3/TRBV12-4	14	TRBJ2-2	CASRVMGSAGELFF
.	TRBV27	14	TRBJ2-5	CASSLRELQETQYF
once	TRBV20-1	13	TRBJ1-2	CSARAPAGYGYTF
few	TRBV4-3	16	TRBJ2-3	CASSQAPGLGTDTQYF
.	TRBV6-1	18	TRBJ1-1	CASSEVSTGKAAGREAFF
few	TRBV5-1	16	TRBJ1-4	CASSPTATGDTEKLFF
.	TRBV25-1	16	TRBJ2-1	CASSESGLTIYNEQFF
.	TRBV11-3	16	TRBJ2-2	CASSTRQGGLTGELFF
few	TRBV28	13	TRBJ1-1	CASSLPGNTEAFF
few	TRBV18	14	TRBJ1-1	CASSPFRENTEAFF
few	TRBV2	15	TRBJ1-2	CASKGQGIRNYGYTF